The 29 T cell receptor beta chains below come from one sample, sequenced in a study of identical twins. Via MiXCR, TCRdb re-called the 5' RACE reads, giving one row per CDR3 protein. The sample yields approximately 530,000 distinct CDR3 sequences, 20% to 25% seen once. The data were also submitted as part of a second study, on yellow fever vaccine responses in identical twins.

Sequences were obtained from CD4+ T cells sorted from blood. The receptors here all came from a woman younger than 35 in good health.

V and J are TRBV2 and TRBJ2-7, with D tentatively TRBD2 (6 bases). V was shortened by 3 bases and J by 11 bases, with 8 bases between the two germline ends. Per the germline V gene, CDR1 is SNHLY and CDR2 is FYNNEI. The CDR3 extends over 10 amino acids. The CDR3 here is CASSEPGEYF. CDR3 coding DNA: TGTGCCAGCAGTGAGCCGGGGGAGTACTTC.

This clonotype was counted many times. The V gene is TRBV9, the J gene TRBJ1-4; unclear D gene. The CDR3 runs 14 residues. V lost 0 bases, J lost 7 bases, and 10 bases lay in between. Looked up from germline, CDR1 is SGDLS and CDR2 is YYNGEE. The CDR3 region is CASSVEGGGEKLFF. CDR3 nucleotide sequence: TGTGCCAGCAGCGTAGAAGGTGGTGGTGAAAAACTGTTTTTT.

The V gene is TRBV4-1, the J gene TRBJ2-2, with D unresolved. The germline gives CDR1 MGHRA, CDR2 YSYEKL. The V end was cut by 0 bases, the J end by 7 bases, with 9 bases between. CDR3 length: 14 amino acids. The CDR3 DNA sequence: TGCGCCAGCAGCCAAGAAGGCCAGGACGGGGAGCTGTTTTTT. This translates into CASSQEGQDGELFF.

In its sample, this clonotype was seen once. The rearrangement uses TRBV9 and TRBJ2-2; a possible D gene is TRBD1 (5 bases). Trimming took 1 base from V and 7 from J, leaving 11 bases between them. This CDR3 has 14 residues. In germline, CDR1 is SGDLS, CDR2 YYNGEE. This chain's CDR3 is CASSVRTGDGELFF. Written as DNA, the CDR3 is TGTGCCAGCAGCGTACGAACAGGCGACGGGGAGCTGTTTTTT.

The chain joins TRBV28 to TRBJ2-5; weak D call: TRBD1 (6 bases). This CDR3 is 15 amino acids long. Germline CDR1 and CDR2: MDHEN and SYDVKM. V was trimmed by 6 bases and J by 3 bases, leaving 17 bases between them. The DNA of the CDR3 is TGTGCCAGCAGCCCTCACAGGGCCGGGGAAGAGACCCAGTACTTC. Translating gives CASSPHRAGEETQYF.

In its sample, this clonotype was seen a few times. The rearrangement links TRBV7-9 to TRBJ1-5; 7 nucleotides line up with TRBD1. The CDR3 extends over 14 amino acids. Germline assignment: CDR1 SEHNR and CDR2 FQNEAQ (reference sequence). Trimming at V came to 8 bases and at J to 0 bases, leaving 4 bases not matched to a gene. The DNA for the CDR3 is TGTGCCAGCGGGACAGAGTATAGCAATCAGCCCCAGCATTTT. It codes for CASGTEYSNQPQHF.

In this sample, this clonotype turned up a few times. This sequence joins TRBV5-6 and TRBJ2-2, with a tentative D call TRBD1 (6 bases). Germline-derived CDR1 and CDR2 are SGHDT and YYEEEE. Trimming removed 3 bases at V and 4 bases at J, with 22 bases between. The CDR3 spans 18 residues. The CDR3 coding sequence is TGTGCCAGCAGCTCTCGCCCCTACCGGGACACCTTCACCGGGGAGCTGTTTTTT. This sequence encodes CASSSRPYRDTFTGELFF.

The rearrangement links TRBV20-1 to TRBJ2-1; perhaps TRBD1 as D (5 bases). The CDR3 length is 14 residues. The germline CDR1 and CDR2 sequences are DFQATT and SNEGSKA (reference sequence). V dropped 4 bases and J dropped 4 bases, with 14 bases sitting between them. The CDR3 protein is CSAKSPGSYNEQFF. The CDR3 DNA is TGCAGTGCTAAAAGTCCAGGGTCGTACAATGAGCAGTTCTTC.

There are a few counts of this clonotype. The CDR3 DNA follows: TGCGCCAGCAGCTTGAATCTGGCAGGGTCTTATGGCTACACCTTC. Translated: CASSLNLAGSYGYTF. The chain is built from TRBV5-1 and TRBJ1-2, with D possibly TRBD1 on 5 matching bases. Germline CDR1 and CDR2: SGHRS and YFSETQ. Trimming took 1 base from V and 5 from J, leaving 15 bases between them. The CDR3 length is 15 residues.

V is TRBV7-9 and J is TRBJ1-5; perhaps TRBD1 as D (5 bases). In germline, CDR1 is SEHNR, CDR2 FQNEAQ (reference sequence). The CDR3 is 16 residues long. Deletions cut 5 bases from V and 7 bases from J, with 21 bases between. The CDR3 reads CASSQGRGRGGQPQHF. The CDR3 DNA sequence: TGTGCCAGCAGCCAAGGCCGCGGACGGGGGGGGCAGCCCCAGCATTTT.

This clonotype was recorded at least ten times. The gene calls are TRBV5-1 and TRBJ1-2; D gene ambiguous. This CDR3 is built from 14 residues. The V end lost 0 bases, the J end lost 2 bases, and 8 bases lay between the germline ends. Germline lookup yields CDR1 SGHRS and CDR2 YFSETQ. The CDR3 region has the DNA TGCGCCAGCAGCTTGGAGGGTCGAAACTATGGCTACACCTTC. It codes for CASSLEGRNYGYTF.

J is TRBJ2-5 and V is TRBV5-1, with D tentatively TRBD1 (6 bases). With 4 bases removed from V and 0 bases from J, the gap between germline ends came to 16 bases. The CDR3 runs to 16 residues. Germline V lookup: CDR1 SGHRS, CDR2 YFSETQ. The CDR3: CASSKGDRTNQETQYF. The CDR3, as DNA: TGCGCCAGCAGCAAGGGCGACAGGACGAACCAAGAGACCCAGTACTTC.

This clonotype was counted between two and nine times. The V call is TRBV5-1, the J call TRBJ1-1; no clear D gene. Trimming shortened V by 1 base and J by 1 base, and 5 bases separated the two germline ends. Germline assignment: CDR1 SGHRS and CDR2 YFSETQ. This CDR3 spans 13 amino acids. This chain's CDR3 is CASSLSKNTEAFF. The CDR3 bases are TGCGCCAGCAGCTTGAGCAAGAACACTGAAGCTTTCTTT.

The rearrangement joins TRBV7-9 to TRBJ2-1; the match to TRBD1 covers 7 bases. CDR3 size: 15 residues. The V and J ends lost 5 bases and 4 bases, in that order; junction bases with no gene match: 8. CDR1 is SEHNR and CDR2 is FQNEAQ in the germline V gene (reference sequence). In DNA form, the CDR3 reads TGTGCCAGCAGCCATCCTGACAGGGAATACAATGAGCAGTTCTTC. Translating it yields CASSHPDREYNEQFF.

The rearrangement joins TRBV28 to TRBJ2-6; no reliable D call. Trimming cost V 7 bases and J 0 bases, with 4 bases left between them. Germline V CDR1 and CDR2: MDHEN, SYDVKM. The CDR3 has 13 amino acids. The CDR3 spells CASTDSGANVLTF. The CDR3 nucleotides are TGTGCCAGCACCGACTCTGGGGCCAACGTCCTGACTTTC.

This clonotype was counted between two and nine times. This sequence joins TRBV12-3 or TRBV12-4 and TRBJ1-2; D is undetermined. Trimming removed 5 bases at V and 5 bases at J, with 9 bases between. The CDR3 loop spans 12 amino acids. The CDR3 reads CASSPMTYGYTF. CDR3 nucleotides: TGTGCCAGCAGTCCGATGACTTATGGCTACACCTTC.

This clonotype has just a few counts. This chain uses TRBV29-1 with TRBJ2-1; D gene ambiguous. Trimming left V 4 bases short and J 6 bases short, with 13 bases between. This CDR3 is 13 amino acids long. Per the germline V gene, CDR1 is SQVTM and CDR2 is ANQGSEA. CDR3 amino acids: CSVGSTLGNEQFF. CDR3 in DNA: TGCAGCGTTGGAAGTACCCTGGGCAATGAGCAGTTCTTC.

The chain employs TRBV12-3 or TRBV12-4 and TRBJ1-3; no definite D call. This CDR3 has 15 amino acids. V dropped 3 bases and J dropped 0 bases, with 9 bases sitting between them. CDR3 sequence (DNA): TGTGCCAGCAGTTTCTTTTGGGGCTCTGGAAACACCATATATTTT. Amino acid sequence: CASSFFWGSGNTIYF.

The table lists this clonotype with a few counts. This chain joins TRBV29-1 and TRBJ1-1; D not certain. The germline gives CDR1 SQVTM, CDR2 ANQGSEA. V was cut by 6 bases and J by 3 bases, with 11 bases left in between. The CDR3 covers 12 residues. CDR3: CSVADLDTEAFF. Written as DNA, the CDR3 is TGCAGCGTCGCAGATTTAGACACTGAAGCTTTCTTT.

The table lists this clonotype with a few counts. The chain has TRBV5-1 and TRBJ2-3; D ambiguous. The CDR3 has 15 amino acids. Germline lookup yields CDR1 SGHRS and CDR2 YFSETQ. V was cut by 5 bases and J by 4 bases, with 17 bases left in between. This CDR3 reads CASSWATTNPDTQYF. The CDR3 bases are TGCGCCAGCAGTTGGGCCACAACTAACCCAGATACGCAGTATTTT.

The V and J genes are TRBV29-1 and TRBJ1-2, with D perhaps TRBD1 (6 bases). The germline gives CDR1 SQVTM, CDR2 ANQGSEA. The CDR3 contains 14 residues. V dropped 7 bases and J dropped 0 bases, with 15 bases sitting between them. CDR3 loop: CSAGGPGPNYGYTF. In nucleotides, the CDR3 is TGCAGCGCCGGGGGGCCGGGACCTAACTATGGCTACACCTTC.

The chain links TRBV11-2 to TRBJ2-5; D may be TRBD1 or TRBD2 (5 bases each). The CDR3 length is 16 residues. Germline V lookup: CDR1 SGHAT, CDR2 FQNNGV. V shed 6 bases and J shed 6 bases, with 23 bases lying between them. The CDR3 nucleotides are TGTGCCAGCAGTCCCTCAACCCGGGACCCGAGAAAGACCCAGTACTTC. It specifies CASSPSTRDPRKTQYF.

J is TRBJ2-2 and V is TRBV2, with TRBD2 matching 10 bases. CDR1 and CDR2 from the germline V gene are SNHLY and FYNNEI. The CDR3 has 17 amino acids. The V segment lost 8 bases and the J segment 2 bases; nucleotides outside the gene matches: 11. The CDR3 loop reads CASSRNGLAANTGELFF. CDR3 bases: TGTGCCAGCTCCAGAAATGGACTAGCGGCTAACACCGGGGAGCTGTTTTTT.

This clonotype turned up a few times. The chain recombines TRBV12-3 or TRBV12-4 with TRBJ2-7; D tentatively fits TRBD1 or TRBD2 (5 bases each). The CDR3 runs 15 residues. V shed 1 base and J shed 6 bases, with 16 bases lying between them. In DNA, the CDR3 is TGTGCCAGCAGTTTAGGCCCCCGGGGAAGGGGCGAGCAGTACTTC. Amino acids: CASSLGPRGRGEQYF.

The table lists this clonotype with a few counts. The chain couples TRBV9 to TRBJ2-1; TRBD2 aligns across 8 bases. CDR1 is SGDLS and CDR2 is YYNGEE in the germline V gene. The CDR3 consists of 16 residues. V dropped 4 bases and J dropped 2; count of bases not matched to a gene: 8. The CDR3 sequence: CASSTYSGVTYNEQFF. DNA for the CDR3: TGTGCCAGCAGCACGTATAGCGGGGTGACCTACAATGAGCAGTTCTTC.

This chain's CDR3 is CSVRQREHEQYF. CDR3 coding DNA: TGCAGCGTCCGACAGAGGGAACACGAGCAGTACTTC. J is TRBJ2-7 and V is TRBV29-1, with D possibly called TRBD1 or TRBD2 (5 bases each). Germline CDR1 is SQVTM and CDR2 is ANQGSEA. This CDR3 has 12 amino acids. V lost 6 bases and J 5 bases, leaving 14 bases between the germline ends.

The chain has TRBV5-1 and TRBJ2-7; 8 bases agree with TRBD2. Trimming removed 1 base from V and 5 bases from J; junction bases left unmatched: 8. The CDR3 sequence is 15 residues long. Germline V gene data show CDR1 as SGHRS and CDR2 as YFSETQ. CDR3 region: CASSLRAGDPHEQYF. The CDR3 coding sequence is TGCGCCAGCAGCTTGCGAGCGGGAGATCCCCACGAGCAGTACTTC. Together with reference TRBV5-1 and TRBJ2-7, the CDR3 gives the full variable domain: KAGVTQTPRYLIKTRGQQVTLSCSPISGHRSVSWYQQTPGQGLQFLFEYFSETQRNKGNFPGRFSGRQFSNSRSEMNVSTLELGDSALYLCASSLRAGDPHEQYFGPGTRLTVT.

The rearrangement joins TRBV20-1 to TRBJ2-1; 7 bases line up with TRBD1. CDR3 length equals 13 residues. V shed 6 bases and J 2 bases; nucleotides not matched to a gene: 4. Germline values: CDR1 DFQATT, CDR2 SNEGSKA (reference sequence). The CDR3 DNA is TGCAGTGCATCCGGGACAGCCTACAATGAGCAGTTCTTC. The encoded protein is CSASGTAYNEQFF.

This clonotype has a handful of counts. The V gene is TRBV9, the J gene TRBJ1-6, with TRBD1 as a possible D gene (5 bases). With 3 bases removed from V and 1 base from J, the gap between germline ends came to 20 bases. The germline V gene encodes CDR1 SGDLS and CDR2 YYNGEE. CDR3 length equals 19 residues. The CDR3 here is CASSATQPGRPSYNSPLHF. For the CDR3, the DNA is TGTGCCAGCAGCGCCACGCAACCGGGACGCCCATCCTATAATTCACCCCTCCACTTT.